This T cell receptor (beta chain) was profiled in a study of cytomegalovirus exposure and HLA in healthy donors. About the study: Within the Caucasian-associated ancestry cluster were roughly 81% of the 300 to 450 genotyped donors.

The PCR used 60 Vbeta and 13 Jbeta primers. In the original processing: There were around 78 million unique TCR beta chains by a later count, and approximately 11 million of them were shared. Libraries were prepared by immunoSEQ multiplex PCR; TCRdb keeps only in-frame clonotypes and omits some of them. V and J calls and clone size are as listed in that table; D and trimming were resolved from the DNA. Among about 150,000 clones listed, 75% to 80% were seen once. Study-wide findings and caveats: Across donors, presence/absence analyses took sequencing depth to be roughly uniform. As a later analysis revealed, most CMV-associated TCR beta chains appeared HLA-restricted.

As regards this clone: Its cognate antigen is unknown.

Trimming took 6 bases from V and 5 from J; bases not matched to a gene: 0. Germline loops: CDR1 SNHLY, CDR2 FYNNEI. There are 14 residues in the CDR3. This sequence originates from a male donor in good health and CMV-seronegative. This sequence joins TRBV2 and TRBJ1-6; 11 positions match TRBD1. Specimen: PBMCs. The CDR3 loop is CASRGQGDNSPLHF. In DNA form, the CDR3 reads TGTGCCAGCAGGGGACAGGGGGATAATTCACCCCTCCACTTT.